This entry is about one T cell receptor beta chain. What it binds is not known. Trimming cost V 0 bases and J 7 bases, with 13 bases left between them. CDR1 and CDR2 (germline): SGHRS, YFSETQ. The CDR3 has 14 amino acids. These data originate in a study of T cell responses to AZD1222 COVID-19 vaccine. About the research overall: The analysis combined second doses at about 4 or about 12 weeks. Findings and caveats of the study: Reportedly, close to half of spike-specific TCRs are directed against unmutated variant regions. Females outnumbered males among donors, who were mostly white British; clonal diversity was possibly underestimated.

Clones were sequenced by immunoSEQ multiplex PCR, and TCRdb holds only the in-frame ones, with some missing. The repertoire has 85,000 to 100,000 clones, approximately 90% of them found once; the top ten carry approximately 21%. The source of this sequence is an adult in good health. Here the sequenced sample was peripheral blood, taken on day 0 of AZD1222 vaccination. The chain uses TRBV5-1 and TRBJ1-2, with D perhaps TRBD1 (5 bases). The CDR3 bases are TGCGCCAGCAGCTTGGCTGGGCAGGGAAGTGGCTACACCTTC. This codes for CASSLAGQGSGYTF. The variable domain in full, with the rest retrieved from reference TRBV5-1 and TRBJ1-2, is KAGVTQTPRYLIKTRGQQVTLSCSPISGHRSVSWYQQTPGQGLQFLFEYFSETQRNKGNFPGRFSGRQFSNSRSEMNVSTLELGDSALYLCASSLAGQGSGYTFGSGTRLTVV.